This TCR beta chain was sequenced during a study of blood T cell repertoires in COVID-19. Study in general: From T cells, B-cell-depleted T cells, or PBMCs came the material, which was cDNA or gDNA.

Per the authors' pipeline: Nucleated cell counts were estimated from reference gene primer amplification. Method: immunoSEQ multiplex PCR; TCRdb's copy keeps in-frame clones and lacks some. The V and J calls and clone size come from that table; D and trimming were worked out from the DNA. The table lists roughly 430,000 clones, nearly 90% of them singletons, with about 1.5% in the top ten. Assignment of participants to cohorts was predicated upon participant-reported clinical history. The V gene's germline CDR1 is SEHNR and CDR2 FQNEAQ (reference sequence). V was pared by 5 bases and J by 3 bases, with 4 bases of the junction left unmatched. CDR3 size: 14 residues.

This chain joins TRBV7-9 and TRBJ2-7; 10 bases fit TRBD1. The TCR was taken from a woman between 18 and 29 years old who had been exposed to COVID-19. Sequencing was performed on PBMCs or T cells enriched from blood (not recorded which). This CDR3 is CASSAGQGVYEQYF. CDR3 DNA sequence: TGTGCCAGCAGCGCCGGACAGGGGGTCTACGAGCAGTACTTC.